This record concerns one T cell receptor (beta chain) sequence. This sample is part of a study of blood T cell repertoires in COVID-19. Study overall: Italy, Spain and the United States were the sources of the convalescent and acute COVID-19 samples. T cells, B-cell-depleted T cells, or PBMCs provided the cDNA or gDNA that served as material.

Profiled with immunoSEQ multiplex PCR; TCRdb holds only in-frame clones, not every one. This table holds nearly 85,000 clones, 83% found once. There are 16 residues in the CDR3. V lost 1 base and J lost 4; bases outside the gene matches: 6. From germline, CDR1 is SGHTS and CDR2 YDEGEE. Sequencing used peripheral blood. This chain connects TRBV5-8 to TRBJ1-4, with TRBD1 identical over 8 bases. The receptor was derived from a woman aged 55-70 years with acute or convalescent COVID-19. The CDR3 DNA follows: TGTGCCAGCAGCTTGCAGGGGGCCCCCTTTAATGAAAAACTGTTTTTT. Protein sequence: CASSLQGAPFNEKLFF.